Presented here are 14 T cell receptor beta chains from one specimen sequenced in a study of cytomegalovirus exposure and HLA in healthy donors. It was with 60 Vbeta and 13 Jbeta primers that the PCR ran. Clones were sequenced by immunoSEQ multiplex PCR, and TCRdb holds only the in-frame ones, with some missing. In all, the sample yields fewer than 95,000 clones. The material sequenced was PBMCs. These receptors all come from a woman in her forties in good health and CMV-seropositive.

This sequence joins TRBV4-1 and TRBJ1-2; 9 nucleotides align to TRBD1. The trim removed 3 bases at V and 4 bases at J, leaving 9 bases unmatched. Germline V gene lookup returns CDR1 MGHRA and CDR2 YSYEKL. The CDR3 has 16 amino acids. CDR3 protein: CASSHEQGAYGYGYTF. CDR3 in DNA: TGCGCCAGCAGCCACGAACAGGGGGCTTATGGCTATGGCTACACCTTC.

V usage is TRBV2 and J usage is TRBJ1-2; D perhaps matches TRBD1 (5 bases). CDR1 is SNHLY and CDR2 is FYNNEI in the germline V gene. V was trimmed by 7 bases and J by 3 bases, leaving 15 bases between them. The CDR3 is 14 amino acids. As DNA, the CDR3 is TGTGCCAGCATTAGAGACAGCGTCTACTATGGCTACACCTTC. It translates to CASIRDSVYYGYTF.

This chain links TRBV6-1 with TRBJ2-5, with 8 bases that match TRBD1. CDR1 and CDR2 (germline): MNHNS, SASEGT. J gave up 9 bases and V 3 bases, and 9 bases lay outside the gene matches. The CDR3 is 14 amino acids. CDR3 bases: TGTGCCAGCAGTGAGTTCGTGAGACAGGGGTCCCAGTACTTC. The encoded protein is CASSEFVRQGSQYF.

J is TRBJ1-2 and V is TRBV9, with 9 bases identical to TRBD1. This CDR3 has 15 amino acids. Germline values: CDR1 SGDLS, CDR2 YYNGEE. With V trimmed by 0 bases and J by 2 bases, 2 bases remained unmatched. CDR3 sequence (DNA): TGTGCCAGCAGCGTAGATGACAGGGGGAACTATGGCTACACCTTC. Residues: CASSVDDRGNYGYTF.

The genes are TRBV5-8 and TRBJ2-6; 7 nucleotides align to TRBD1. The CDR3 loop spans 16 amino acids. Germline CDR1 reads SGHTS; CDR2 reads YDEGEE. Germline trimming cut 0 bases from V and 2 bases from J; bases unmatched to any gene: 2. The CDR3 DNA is TGTGCCAGCAGCTTGGACAGGGGAGCTGGGGCCAACGTCCTGACTTTC. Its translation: CASSLDRGAGANVLTF.

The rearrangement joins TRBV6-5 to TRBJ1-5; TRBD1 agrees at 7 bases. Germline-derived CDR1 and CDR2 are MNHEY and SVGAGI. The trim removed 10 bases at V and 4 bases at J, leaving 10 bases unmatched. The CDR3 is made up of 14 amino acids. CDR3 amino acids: CATAGGFPNQPQHF. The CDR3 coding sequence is TGTGCCACCGCAGGGGGATTCCCTAATCAGCCCCAGCATTTT.

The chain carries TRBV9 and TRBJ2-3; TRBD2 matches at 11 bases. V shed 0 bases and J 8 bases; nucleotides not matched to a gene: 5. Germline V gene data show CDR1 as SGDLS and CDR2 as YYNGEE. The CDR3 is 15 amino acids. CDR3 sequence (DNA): TGTGCCAGCAGCGTAGTGGATCTAGCGGGGGGTACGCAGTATTTT. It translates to CASSVVDLAGGTQYF.

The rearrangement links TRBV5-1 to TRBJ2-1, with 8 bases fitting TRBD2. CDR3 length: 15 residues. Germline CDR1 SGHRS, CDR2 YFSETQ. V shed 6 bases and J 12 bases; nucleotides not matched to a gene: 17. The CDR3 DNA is TGCGCCAGCACCCCTGTGGCGGGCGGGGGGACTCGGCAGTTCTTC. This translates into CASTPVAGGGTRQFF.

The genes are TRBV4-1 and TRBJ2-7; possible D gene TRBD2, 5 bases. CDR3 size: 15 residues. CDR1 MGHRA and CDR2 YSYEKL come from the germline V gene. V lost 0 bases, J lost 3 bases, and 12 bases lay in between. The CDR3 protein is CASSQDEGANYEQYF. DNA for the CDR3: TGCGCCAGCAGCCAAGATGAGGGCGCAAACTACGAGCAGTACTTC.

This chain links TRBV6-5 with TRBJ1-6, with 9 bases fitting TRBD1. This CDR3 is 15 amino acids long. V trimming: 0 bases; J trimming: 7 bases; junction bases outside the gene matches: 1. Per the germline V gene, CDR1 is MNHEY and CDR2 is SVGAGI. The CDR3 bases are TGTGCCAGCAGTTACTCCGGGACAGGGAATTCACCCCTCCACTTT. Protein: CASSYSGTGNSPLHF.

The chain's CDR3 is CASSIGGRVVISGRRQPQHF. The CDR3 bases are TGTGCCAGTAGTATAGGAGGCAGGGTGGTTATCAGTGGTAGAAGGCAGCCCCAGCATTTT. The chain has TRBV19 and TRBJ1-5; tentatively, D is TRBD1 (5 bases). The CDR3 length is 20 residues. The germline gives CDR1 LNHDA, CDR2 SQIVND (reference sequence). The V end was cut by 1 base, the J end by 7 bases, with 29 bases between.

CDR3 in amino acids: CATSMTSGSLTSTDTQYF. In DNA, the CDR3 is TGTGCCACCAGCATGACTAGCGGGAGCCTTACTAGCACAGATACGCAGTATTTT. The chain combines TRBV15 with TRBJ2-3; TRBD2 matches 12 bases. Germline V gene lookup returns CDR1 LNHNV and CDR2 YYDKDF (reference sequence). Germline trimming cut 4 bases from V and 0 bases from J; bases unmatched to any gene: 8. CDR3 length: 18 amino acids.

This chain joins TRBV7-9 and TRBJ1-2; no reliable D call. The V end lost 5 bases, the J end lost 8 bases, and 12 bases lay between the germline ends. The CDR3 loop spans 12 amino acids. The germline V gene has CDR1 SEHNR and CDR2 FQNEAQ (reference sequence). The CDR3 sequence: CASSRPGGGYTF. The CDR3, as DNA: TGTGCCAGCAGCCGGCCAGGAGGCGGCTACACCTTC. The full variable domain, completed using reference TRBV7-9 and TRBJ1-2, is DTGVSQNPRHKITKRGQNVTFRCDPISEHNRLYWYRQTLGQGPEFLTYFQNEAQLEKSRLLSDRFSAERPKGSFSTLEIQRTEQGDSAMYLCASSRPGGGYTFGSGTRLTVV.

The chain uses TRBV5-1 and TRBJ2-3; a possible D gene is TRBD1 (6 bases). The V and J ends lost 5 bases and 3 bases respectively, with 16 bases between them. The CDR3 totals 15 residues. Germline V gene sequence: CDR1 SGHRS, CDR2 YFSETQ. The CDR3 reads CASRNRVGATDTQYF. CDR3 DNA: TGCGCCAGCAGGAACAGGGTTGGGGCGACAGATACGCAGTATTTT.